The T cell receptor beta chain under discussion was sequenced for a study of beta chain features in type 1 diabetes. Sequenced material consisted of expressed TCRB transcripts (all of the isolated RNA was reverse transcribed). Using immunoSEQ multiplex PCR, the repertoire was profiled, and TCRdb retains in-frame clones only, with some absent. Of roughly 450,000 clones listed, around 13% were seen once; the top ten hold around 0.035%. Note on this clone: The antigen is unknown.

Germline V gene lookup returns CDR1 MGHDK and CDR2 SYGVNS. This CDR3 is built from 14 residues. Trimming stripped 4 bases from V and 4 bases from J, with 13 bases between. Study outcomes and limitations: In all four CD4+ subsets, TCRB CDR3 length was significantly, moderately reduced in type 1 diabetes.

This chain links TRBV25-1 with TRBJ1-1, with TRBD1 as a possible D gene (5 bases). The TCR comes from a young man in good health. The specimen sequenced was naive CD4+ T cells from blood. The CDR3 here is CASSADSIPTEAFF. In DNA form, the CDR3 reads TGTGCCAGCAGTGCTGACAGTATACCCACTGAAGCTTTCTTT.